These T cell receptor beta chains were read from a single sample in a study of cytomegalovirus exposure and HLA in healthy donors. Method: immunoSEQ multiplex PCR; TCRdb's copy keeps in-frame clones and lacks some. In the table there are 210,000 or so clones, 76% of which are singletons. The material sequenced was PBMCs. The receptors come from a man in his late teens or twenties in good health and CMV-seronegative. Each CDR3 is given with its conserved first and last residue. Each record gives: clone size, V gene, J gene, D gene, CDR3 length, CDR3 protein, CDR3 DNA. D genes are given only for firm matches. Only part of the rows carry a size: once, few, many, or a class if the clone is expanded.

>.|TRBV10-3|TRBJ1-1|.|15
CAISESTRQNTEAFF
TGTGCCATCAGTGAGTCGACCAGGCAGAACACTGAAGCTTTCTTT
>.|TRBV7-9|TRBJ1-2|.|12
CASSPLLEGYTF
TGTGCCAGCAGCCCCCTATTAGAAGGCTACACCTTC
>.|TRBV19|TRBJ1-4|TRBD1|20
CASSTRDRGNSPLRSQKLFF
TGTGCCAGTAGTACCCGGGACAGGGGAAATTCCCCCCTCCGTTCACAAAAACTGTTTTTT
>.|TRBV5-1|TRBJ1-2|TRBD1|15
CASSLDRSTGGGYTF
TGCGCCAGCAGCTTGGATCGGTCGACAGGGGGAGGCTACACCTTC
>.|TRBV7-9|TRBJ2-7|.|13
CASSPDSLGEQYF
TGTGCCAGCAGCCCGGACAGTCTAGGTGAGCAGTACTTC
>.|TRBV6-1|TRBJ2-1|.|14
CASSEVSGYNEQFF
TGTGCCAGCAGTGAAGTGTCGGGCTACAATGAGCAGTTCTTC
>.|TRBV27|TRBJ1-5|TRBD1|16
CASSLGRDRVIQPQHF
TGTGCCAGCAGTTTAGGGCGGGACAGGGTAATTCAGCCCCAGCATTTT
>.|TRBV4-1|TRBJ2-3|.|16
CASINEAAASTDTQYF
TGCGCCAGCATAAACGAAGCGGCGGCCAGCACAGATACGCAGTATTTT
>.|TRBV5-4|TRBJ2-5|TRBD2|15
CASSIGLAGMETQYF
TGTGCCAGCAGCATAGGACTAGCGGGGATGGAGACCCAGTACTTC
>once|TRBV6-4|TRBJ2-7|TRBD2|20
CASSDSETGTSGSGGSEQYF
TGTGCCAGCAGTGACTCAGAGACCGGGACTAGCGGGAGTGGGGGTTCCGAGCAGTACTTC
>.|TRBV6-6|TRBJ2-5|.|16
CASSYPIGGSEETQYF
TGTGCCAGCAGTTACCCCATTGGGGGGAGCGAGGAGACCCAGTACTTC
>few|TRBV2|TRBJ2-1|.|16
CASGRTSATTYNEQFF
TGTGCCAGCGGGAGGACTTCCGCGACAACCTACAATGAGCAGTTCTTC
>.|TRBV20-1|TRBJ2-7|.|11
CSAKQGYEQYF
TGCAGTGCTAAACAGGGTTACGAGCAGTACTTC
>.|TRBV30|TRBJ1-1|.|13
CAWSAASGTEAFF
TGTGCCTGGAGCGCTGCTTCCGGCACTGAAGCTTTCTTT
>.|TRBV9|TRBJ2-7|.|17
CASSVGSGAGLIYEQYF
TGTGCCAGCAGCGTGGGGTCCGGAGCGGGCCTAATCTACGAGCAGTACTTC
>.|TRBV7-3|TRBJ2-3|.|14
CASSGSGRTDTQYF
TGTGCCAGCAGCGGTAGCGGTCGCACAGATACGCAGTATTTT
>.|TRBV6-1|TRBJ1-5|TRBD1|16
CASSEGWTGPNQPQHF
TGTGCCAGCAGTGAAGGGTGGACAGGACCTAATCAGCCCCAGCATTTT
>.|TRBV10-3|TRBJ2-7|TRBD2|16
CAIREAGTSGSHEQYF
TGTGCCATCAGGGAGGCCGGGACTAGCGGGAGCCACGAGCAGTACTTC
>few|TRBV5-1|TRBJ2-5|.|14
CASSLATGMQTQYF
TGCGCCAGCAGCTTGGCTACCGGGATGCAGACCCAGTACTTC
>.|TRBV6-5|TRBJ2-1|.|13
CASSVTSRNEQFF
TGTGCCAGCAGCGTAACTAGCCGCAATGAGCAGTTCTTC
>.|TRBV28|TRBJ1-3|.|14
CASSSPGSGNTIYF
TGTGCCAGCAGTTCGCCCGGCTCTGGAAACACCATATATTTT
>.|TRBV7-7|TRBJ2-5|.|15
CASSLGLAPPETQYF
TGTGCTAGCAGCTTAGGCTTAGCGCCCCCAGAGACCCAGTACTTC
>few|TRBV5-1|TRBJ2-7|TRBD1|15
CASSNQGAVTYEQYF
TGCGCCAGCAGCAACCAGGGGGCCGTTACCTACGAGCAGTACTTC
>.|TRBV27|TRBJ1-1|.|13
CASSLEGWTEAFF
TGTGCCAGCAGTCTGGAGGGTTGGACTGAAGCTTTCTTT
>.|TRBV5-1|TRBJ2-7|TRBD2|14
CASSGGLAVYEQYF
TGCGCCAGCAGCGGGGGACTAGCGGTCTACGAGCAGTACTTC
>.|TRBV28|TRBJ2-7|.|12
CASSPSWDEQYF
TGTGCCAGCAGCCCTAGCTGGGACGAGCAGTACTTC
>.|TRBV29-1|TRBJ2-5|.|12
CSVEAVQETQYF
TGCAGCGTTGAAGCAGTTCAAGAGACCCAGTACTTC
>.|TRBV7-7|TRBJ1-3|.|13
CASRSPGGNTIYF
TGTGCTAGCAGGTCCCCGGGGGGAAACACCATATATTTT
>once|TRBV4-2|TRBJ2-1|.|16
CASSQDHRHSYNEQFF
TGTGCCAGCAGCCAAGATCACAGACACTCCTACAATGAGCAGTTCTTC
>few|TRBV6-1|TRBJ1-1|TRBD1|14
CASSRRQGGSEAFF
TGTGCCAGCAGTCGAAGACAGGGTGGATCTGAAGCTTTCTTT
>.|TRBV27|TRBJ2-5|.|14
CASRKIGSRETQYF
TGTGCCAGCAGAAAAATCGGGAGTAGGGAGACCCAGTACTTC
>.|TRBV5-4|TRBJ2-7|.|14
CASSLEETHYEQYF
TGTGCCAGCAGCTTGGAAGAGACACACTACGAGCAGTACTTC
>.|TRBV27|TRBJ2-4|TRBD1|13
CASGGQSKNIQYF
TGTGCCAGCGGGGGACAGAGCAAAAACATTCAGTACTTC
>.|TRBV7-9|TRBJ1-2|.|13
CASTLEGNYGYTF
TGTGCCAGCACCTTGGAGGGAAACTATGGCTACACCTTC
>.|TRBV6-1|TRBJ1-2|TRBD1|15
CASSEGGTGGRGYTF
TGTGCCAGCAGTGAGGGCGGGACAGGGGGCCGTGGCTACACCTTC
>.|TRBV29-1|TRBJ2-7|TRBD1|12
CSVSGGGYEQYF
TGCAGCGTTTCAGGGGGTGGCTACGAGCAGTACTTC
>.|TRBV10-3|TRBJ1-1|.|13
CAISQGADTEAFF
TGTGCCATCTCCCAAGGGGCGGACACTGAAGCTTTCTTT
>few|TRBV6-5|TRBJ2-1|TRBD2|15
CASSDSAGAYNEQFF
TGTGCCAGCAGTGACTCAGCGGGAGCCTACAATGAGCAGTTCTTC
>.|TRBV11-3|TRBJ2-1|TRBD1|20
CASSPRPGQGNHGGYNEQFF
TGTGCCAGCAGCCCTAGACCGGGACAGGGTAATCACGGGGGTTACAATGAGCAGTTCTTC
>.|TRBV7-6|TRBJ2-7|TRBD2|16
CASSLGGGTATYEQYF
TGTGCCAGCAGCTTAGGGGGGGGGACCGCCACCTACGAGCAGTACTTC
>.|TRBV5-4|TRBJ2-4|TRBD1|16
CASSPGQGLAKNIQYF
TGTGCCAGCAGCCCAGGACAGGGACTAGCCAAAAACATTCAGTACTTC
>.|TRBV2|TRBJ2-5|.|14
CASSAHDGQETQYF
TGTGCCAGCAGCGCCCATGACGGGCAAGAGACCCAGTACTTC
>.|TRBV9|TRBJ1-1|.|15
CASSPLQTGNTEAFF
TGTGCCAGCAGCCCCTTACAGACAGGGAACACTGAAGCTTTCTTT
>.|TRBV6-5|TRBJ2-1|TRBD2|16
CASSYSLTSGYNEQFF
TGTGCCAGCAGTTACTCCCTGACTAGCGGATACAATGAGCAGTTCTTC
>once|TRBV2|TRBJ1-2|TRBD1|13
CASREGQTYGYTF
TGTGCCAGCAGGGAGGGACAGACCTATGGCTACACCTTC
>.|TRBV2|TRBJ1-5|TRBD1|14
CASRDRVSNQPQHF
TGTGCCAGCAGGGACAGGGTTAGCAATCAGCCCCAGCATTTT
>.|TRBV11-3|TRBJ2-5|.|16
CASSLGVGSEGETQYF
TGTGCCAGCAGCTTAGGCGTCGGGAGTGAAGGGGAGACCCAGTACTTC
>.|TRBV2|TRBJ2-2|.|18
CASSLKGRPGHNTGELFF
TGTGCCAGCAGCTTAAAGGGAAGGCCGGGACACAACACCGGGGAGCTGTTTTTT
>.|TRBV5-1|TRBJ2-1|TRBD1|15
CASSLGTGFYNEQFF
TGCGCCAGCAGCTTGGGGACAGGGTTTTACAATGAGCAGTTCTTC
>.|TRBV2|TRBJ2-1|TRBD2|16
CASSGSGGGSYNEQFF
TGTGCCAGCAGTGGGTCTGGGGGGGGGTCCTACAATGAGCAGTTCTTC
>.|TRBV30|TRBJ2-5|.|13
CAWSLARGETQYF
TGTGCCTGGAGCCTAGCGCGGGGAGAGACCCAGTACTTC